The entry below describes one TCR beta chain. The antigen is not known. This entry belongs to a study of Ad26.COV2.S vaccination and SARS-CoV-2 variants. Study overall: Donor was in the COV1001 Ad26.COV2.S trial arm.

The table came from immunoSEQ multiplex PCR; TCRdb's copy has only in-frame clones and leaves some out. Altogether 330,000 or so clones are present, around 90% being singletons, with the ten largest covering approximately 5%. Study-level points and caveats: Vaccinees displayed broader spike-specific TCR repertoires than placebo recipients. Analyses that measured TCR breadth and depth may have underestimated total T cell responses.

Described treatment: around 19 received Ad26.COV2.S at low or high dose, single or two shots; roughly five received placebo; per-sample allocation not given. Sampling happened 63 days after the first vaccine or placebo injection. This CDR3 is built from 17 residues. Germline V gene lookup returns CDR1 SGHAT and CDR2 FQNNGV. After removal of 1 base from V and 4 bases from J, the junction contained 5 bases not matched to a gene. The chain uses TRBV11-2 and TRBJ2-2; 11 nucleotides align to TRBD1. The source of this sequence is a person between 18 and 65 years old who received the Ad26.COV2.S COVID-19 vaccine or a placebo. This specimen was peripheral blood, taken in a trial of Ad26.COV2.S vaccine versus placebo. The DNA of the CDR3 is TGTGCCAGCAGCTTAGGGACGGGGACAGGGGGCACCGGGGAGCTGTTTTTT. This sequence encodes CASSLGTGTGGTGELFF.